What follows is one TCR beta chain and its context. This sample is part of a study of blood T cells in healthy people across ages. Then a second PCR, running about 6 to 12 cycles, was carried out with a sample-barcoded 5' primer and a J-beta primer mix. One entry per CDR3 protein results from TCRdb running MiXCR on the 5' RACE reads. The repertoire holds about 1 million distinct CDR3 sequences, with around 45% as singletons. The CDR3 totals 18 residues. Germline CDR1 reads SGHAT; CDR2 reads FQNNGV. Deletions cut 2 bases from V and 1 base from J, with 18 bases between. The clonotype was recovered from an older woman in good health. Source material: blood. The chain combines TRBV11-2 with TRBJ2-4; D is possibly TRBD1 or TRBD2 (5 bases each). In DNA, the CDR3 is TGTGCCAGCAGCTTAAATTCGGGGCCGACCATGGCCAAAAACATTCAGTACTTC. It specifies CASSLNSGPTMAKNIQYF.